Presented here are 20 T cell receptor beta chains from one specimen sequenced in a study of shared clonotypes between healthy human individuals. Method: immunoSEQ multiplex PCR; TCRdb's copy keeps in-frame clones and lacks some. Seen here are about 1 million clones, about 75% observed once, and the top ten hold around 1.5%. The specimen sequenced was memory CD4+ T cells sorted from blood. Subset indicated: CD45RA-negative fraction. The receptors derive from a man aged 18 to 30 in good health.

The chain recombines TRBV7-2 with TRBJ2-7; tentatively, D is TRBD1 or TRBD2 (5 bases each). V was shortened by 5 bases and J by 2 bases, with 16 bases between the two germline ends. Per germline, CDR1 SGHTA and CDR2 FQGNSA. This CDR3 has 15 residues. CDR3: CASSATGTFTYEQYF. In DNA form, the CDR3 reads TGTGCCAGCAGCGCGACCGGGACGTTCACCTACGAGCAGTACTTC.

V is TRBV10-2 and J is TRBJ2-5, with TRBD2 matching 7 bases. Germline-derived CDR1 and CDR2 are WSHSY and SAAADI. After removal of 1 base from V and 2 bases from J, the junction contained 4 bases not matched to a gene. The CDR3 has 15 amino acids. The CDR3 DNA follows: TGCGCCAGCAGTGAGTGGCTAGCGGAACAAGAGACCCAGTACTTC. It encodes CASSEWLAEQETQYF.

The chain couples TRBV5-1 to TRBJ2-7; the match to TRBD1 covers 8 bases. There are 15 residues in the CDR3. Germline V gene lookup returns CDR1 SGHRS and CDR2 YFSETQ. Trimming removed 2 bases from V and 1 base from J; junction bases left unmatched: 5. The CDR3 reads CASSFLGTGSYEQYF. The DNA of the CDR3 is TGCGCCAGCAGCTTCCTCGGGACAGGTTCCTACGAGCAGTACTTC.

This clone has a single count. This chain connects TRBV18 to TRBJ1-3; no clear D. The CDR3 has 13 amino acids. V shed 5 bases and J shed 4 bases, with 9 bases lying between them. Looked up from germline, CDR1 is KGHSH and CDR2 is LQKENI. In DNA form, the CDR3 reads TGTGCCAGCTCAACGGACTGGGGAAACACCATATATTTT. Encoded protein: CASSTDWGNTIYF.

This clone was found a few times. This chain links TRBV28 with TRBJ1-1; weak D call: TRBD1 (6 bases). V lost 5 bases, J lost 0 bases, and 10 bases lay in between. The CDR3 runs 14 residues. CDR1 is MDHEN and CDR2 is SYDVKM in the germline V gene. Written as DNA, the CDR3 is TGTGCCAGCAGTCCCGGACAGTTGAACACTGAAGCTTTCTTT. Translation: CASSPGQLNTEAFF.

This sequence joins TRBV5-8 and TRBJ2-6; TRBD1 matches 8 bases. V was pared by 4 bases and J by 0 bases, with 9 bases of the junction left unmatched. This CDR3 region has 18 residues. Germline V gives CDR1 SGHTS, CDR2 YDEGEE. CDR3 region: CASSMTGALSSGANVLTF. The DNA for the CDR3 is TGTGCCAGCAGCATGACAGGGGCCTTAAGCTCTGGGGCCAACGTCCTGACTTTC.

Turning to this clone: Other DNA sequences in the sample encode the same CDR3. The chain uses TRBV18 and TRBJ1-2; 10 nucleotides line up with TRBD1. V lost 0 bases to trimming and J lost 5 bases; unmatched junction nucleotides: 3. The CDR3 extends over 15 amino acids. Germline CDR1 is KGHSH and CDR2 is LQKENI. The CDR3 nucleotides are TGTGCCAGCTCACCACCGGGACAGGGGACATATGGCTACACCTTC. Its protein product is CASSPPGQGTYGYTF.

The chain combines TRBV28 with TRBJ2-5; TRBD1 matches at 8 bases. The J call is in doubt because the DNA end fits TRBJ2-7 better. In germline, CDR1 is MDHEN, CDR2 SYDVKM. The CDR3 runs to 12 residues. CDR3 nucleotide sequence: TGTGCCAGCAGTAGGACAGGGATCGAGCAGTACTTC. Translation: CASSRTGIEQYF.

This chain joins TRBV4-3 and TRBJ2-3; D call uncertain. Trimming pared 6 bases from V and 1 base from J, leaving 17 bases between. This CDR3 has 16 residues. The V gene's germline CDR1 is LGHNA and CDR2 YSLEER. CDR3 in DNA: TGCGCCAGCAGTATTAAATCTAGTGGGGGCACAGATACGCAGTATTTT. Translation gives CASSIKSSGGTDTQYF.

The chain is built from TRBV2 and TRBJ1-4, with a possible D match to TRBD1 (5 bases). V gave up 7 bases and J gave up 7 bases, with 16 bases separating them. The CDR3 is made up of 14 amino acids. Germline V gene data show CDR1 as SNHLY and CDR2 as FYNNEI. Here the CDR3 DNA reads TGTGCCAGCACCCTTCAGGGTCGGGGTGAAAAACTGTTTTTT. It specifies CASTLQGRGEKLFF.

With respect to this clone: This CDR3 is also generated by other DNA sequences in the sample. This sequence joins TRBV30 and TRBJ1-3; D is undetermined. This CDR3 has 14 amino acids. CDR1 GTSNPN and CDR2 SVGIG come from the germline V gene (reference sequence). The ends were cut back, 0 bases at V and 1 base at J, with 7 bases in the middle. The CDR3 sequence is CAWSVKGSGNTIYF. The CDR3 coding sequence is TGTGCCTGGAGTGTAAAGGGATCTGGAAACACCATATATTTT.

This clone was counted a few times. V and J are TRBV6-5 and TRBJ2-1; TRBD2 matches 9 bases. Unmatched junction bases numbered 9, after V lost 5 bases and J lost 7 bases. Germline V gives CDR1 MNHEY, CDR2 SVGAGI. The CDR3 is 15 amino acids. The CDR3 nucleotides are TGTGCCAGCAGTCCCCGGTTAGCGGGGGTTAATGAGCAGTTCTTC. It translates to CASSPRLAGVNEQFF.

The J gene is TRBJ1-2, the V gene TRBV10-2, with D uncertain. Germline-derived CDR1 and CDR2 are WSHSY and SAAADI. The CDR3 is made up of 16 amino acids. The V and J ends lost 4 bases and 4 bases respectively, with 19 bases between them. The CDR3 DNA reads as TGCGCCAGCAGTGCCCAGAGGACCCACGGGAGCTATGGCTACACCTTC. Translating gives CASSAQRTHGSYGYTF.

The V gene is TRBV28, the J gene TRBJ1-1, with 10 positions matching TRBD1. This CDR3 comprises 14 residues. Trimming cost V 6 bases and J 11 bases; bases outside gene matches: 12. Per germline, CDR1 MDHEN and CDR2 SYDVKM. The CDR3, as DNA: TGTGCCAGCAGCCCTCCGGGACAGGGGTTGCGGGCTTTCTTT. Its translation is CASSPPGQGLRAFF.

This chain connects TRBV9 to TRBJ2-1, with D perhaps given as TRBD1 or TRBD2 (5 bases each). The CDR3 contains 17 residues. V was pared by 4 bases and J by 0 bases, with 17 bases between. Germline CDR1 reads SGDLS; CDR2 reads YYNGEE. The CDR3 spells CASSWGWGSSSYNEQFF. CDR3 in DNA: TGTGCCAGCAGCTGGGGGTGGGGAAGCAGCTCCTACAATGAGCAGTTCTTC.

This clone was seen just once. CDR3: CASSLDPGTHYEQYF. DNA of the CDR3: TGTGCCAGCAGCCTAGATCCAGGAACTCATTACGAGCAGTACTTC. V gene TRBV5-5 combines with J gene TRBJ2-7; D is unresolved. Germline assignment: CDR1 SGHKS and CDR2 YYEKEE (reference sequence). Between the trimmed V and J ends, which lost 4 bases and 4 bases, there was a span of 18 bases. The CDR3 has 15 residues.

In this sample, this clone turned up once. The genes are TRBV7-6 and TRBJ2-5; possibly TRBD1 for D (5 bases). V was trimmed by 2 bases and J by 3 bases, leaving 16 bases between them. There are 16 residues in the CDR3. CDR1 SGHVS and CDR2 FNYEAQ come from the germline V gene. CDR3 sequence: CASSLPRTRGEETQYF. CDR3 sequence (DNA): TGTGCCAGCAGCTTACCTAGGACACGAGGCGAAGAGACCCAGTACTTC. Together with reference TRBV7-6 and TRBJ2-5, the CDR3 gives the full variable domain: GAGVSQSPRYKVTKRGQDVALRCDPISGHVSLYWYRQALGQGPEFLTYFNYEAQQDKSGLPNDRFSAERPEGSISTLTIQRTEQRDSAMYRCASSLPRTRGEETQYFGPGTRLLVL.

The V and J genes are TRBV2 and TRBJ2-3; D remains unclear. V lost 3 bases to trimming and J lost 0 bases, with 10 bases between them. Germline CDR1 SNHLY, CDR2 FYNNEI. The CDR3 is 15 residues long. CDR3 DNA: TGTGCCAGCAGTGATTTCAGGCTTAGCACAGATACGCAGTATTTT. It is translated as CASSDFRLSTDTQYF.

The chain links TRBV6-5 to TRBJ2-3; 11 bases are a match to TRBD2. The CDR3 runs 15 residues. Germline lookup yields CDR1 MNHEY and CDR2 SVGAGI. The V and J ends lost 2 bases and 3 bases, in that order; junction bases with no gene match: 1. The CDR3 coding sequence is TGTGCCAGCAGTTACACTAGCGGGGGTACAGATACGCAGTATTTT. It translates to CASSYTSGGTDTQYF.

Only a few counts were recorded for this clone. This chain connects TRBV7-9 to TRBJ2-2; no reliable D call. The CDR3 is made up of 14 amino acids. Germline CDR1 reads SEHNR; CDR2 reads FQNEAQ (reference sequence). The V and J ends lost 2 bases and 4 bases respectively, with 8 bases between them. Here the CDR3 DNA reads TGTGCCAGCAGCTTAATCGGCCCCACCGGGGAGCTGTTTTTT. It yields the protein CASSLIGPTGELFF. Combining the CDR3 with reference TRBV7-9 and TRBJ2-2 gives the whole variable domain DTGVSQNPRHKITKRGQNVTFRCDPISEHNRLYWYRQTLGQGPEFLTYFQNEAQLEKSRLLSDRFSAERPKGSFSTLEIQRTEQGDSAMYLCASSLIGPTGELFFGEGSRLTVL.